These T cell receptor beta chains were read from a single sample in a study of cytomegalovirus exposure and HLA in healthy donors. The data were produced by immunoSEQ multiplex PCR, yet TCRdb's version contains in-frame clones alone and is incomplete. The sample has 150,000 to 200,000 clones; roughly 90% are singletons. Sequencing was carried out using PBMCs. The receptors were gathered from a woman between 18 and 29 years old in good health and CMV-seropositive. The CDR3 runs from the conserved cysteine through the conserved F or W. The D gene is left open where the match is weak. Clone sizes are given selectively: once, few, many, or a class where the clone is expanded.

V gene	J gene	D gene	clone size	CDR3 protein	CDR3 DNA
TRBV30	TRBJ1-1	-	few	CAWSRAEAFF	TGTGCCTGGTCTCGGGCTGAAGCTTTCTTT
TRBV11-2	TRBJ2-1	TRBD2	once	CASSPTSGFPYNEQFF	TGTGCCAGCAGCCCCACTAGCGGATTTCCCTACAATGAGCAGTTCTTC
TRBV6-5	TRBJ2-7	-	-	CASSDRTANYEQYF	TGTGCCAGCAGTGACCGGACTGCGAACTACGAGCAGTACTTC
TRBV11-2	TRBJ2-3	TRBD2	once	CASSLPSGRRSDTQYF	TGTGCCAGCAGCCTGCCTAGCGGGAGAAGGTCAGATACGCAGTATTTT
TRBV28	TRBJ1-5	-	-	CASSYQGRGNQPQHF	TGTGCCAGCAGTTACCAAGGGAGGGGCAATCAGCCCCAGCATTTT
TRBV7-2	TRBJ2-1	-	-	CASSLDGPSYNEQFF	TGTGCCAGCAGCTTAGATGGGCCGAGCTACAATGAGCAGTTCTTC
TRBV7-2	TRBJ2-7	-	-	CASSLIARTGFEQYF	TGTGCCAGCAGCTTAATAGCTAGGACGGGATTCGAGCAGTACTTC
TRBV19	TRBJ2-1	-	-	CASSRRTDSYNEQFF	TGTGCCAGTAGTAGGAGAACGGACAGTTACAATGAGCAGTTCTTC
TRBV10-3	TRBJ1-1	-	-	CAISESGGSPEAFF	TGTGCCATCAGTGAGTCCGGAGGGAGTCCTGAAGCTTTCTTT
TRBV7-9	TRBJ2-1	TRBD1	-	CASSDTGTAFNEQFF	TGTGCCAGCAGCGACACCGGGACAGCCTTTAATGAGCAGTTCTTC
TRBV10-3	TRBJ2-1	TRBD2	few	CAISESERDYNEQFF	TGTGCCATCAGTGAGAGCGAGCGGGACTACAATGAGCAGTTCTTC
TRBV27	TRBJ2-1	-	once	CASSLEGGNEQFF	TGTGCCAGCAGTTTAGAAGGGGGCAATGAGCAGTTCTTC
TRBV11-2	TRBJ2-3	TRBD1	-	CASSLSTGMADTQYF	TGTGCCAGCAGCTTATCGACAGGGATGGCAGATACGCAGTATTTT
TRBV7-8	TRBJ1-4	TRBD1	-	CASSRDRNEKLFF	TGTGCCAGCAGCCGGGACAGAAATGAAAAACTGTTTTTT
TRBV11-2	TRBJ2-7	-	-	CASSFREVYEQYF	TGTGCCAGCAGCTTCAGGGAGGTGTACGAGCAGTACTTC
TRBV28	TRBJ1-5	-	few	CASSFLSNQPQHF	TGTGCCAGCAGTTTTCTGAGCAATCAGCCCCAGCATTTT
TRBV28	TRBJ2-1	TRBD1	-	CASTSRDREREQFF	TGTGCCAGCACCTCGAGGGACAGGGAGCGTGAGCAGTTCTTC
TRBV6-5	TRBJ1-1	-	once	CASSRQRNTEAFF	TGTGCCAGCAGCCGACAGCGGAACACTGAAGCTTTCTTT
TRBV5-4	TRBJ1-2	-	-	CASSFPNLGSNYGYTF	TGTGCCAGCAGCTTCCCTAACTTGGGCAGTAACTATGGCTACACCTTC
TRBV27	TRBJ1-5	TRBD1	-	CASSPGQGHQPQHF	TGTGCCAGCAGCCCTGGACAGGGTCATCAGCCCCAGCATTTT
TRBV5-4	TRBJ1-4	-	-	CASSSQEFNEKLFF	TGTGCCAGCAGCTCACAGGAGTTTAATGAAAAACTGTTTTTT
TRBV7-2	TRBJ2-3	-	once	CASSQGQTTDTQYF	TGTGCCAGCAGTCAAGGACAGACTACAGATACGCAGTATTTT
TRBV5-4	TRBJ2-7	-	-	CATYPRGGSDEQYF	TGTGCCACCTACCCAAGGGGAGGTTCCGACGAGCAGTACTTC
TRBV28	TRBJ1-4	-	-	CASSFRVVEKLFF	TGTGCCAGCAGTTTTCGAGTTGTGGAAAAACTGTTTTTT
TRBV9	TRBJ2-1	-	-	CASSVGGRLYNEQFF	TGTGCCAGCAGCGTAGGGGGGAGGTTGTACAATGAGCAGTTCTTC
TRBV6-5	TRBJ2-2	-	-	CASSYSHLSGELFF	TGTGCCAGCAGTTACTCACACCTCTCCGGGGAGCTGTTTTTT